This TCR beta chain was recovered during a study of cytomegalovirus exposure and HLA in healthy donors. Study-wide points: Later genetic work tied a missense DCLRE1C variant to beta-chain V and J trimming.

There are a few counts of this clone. Its antigen is unidentified. The junction departs from germline at one end; a sequencing error may be responsible. A multiplex PCR was run with 60 Vbeta primers and 13 Jbeta primers. TCRdb's table, derived via immunoSEQ multiplex PCR, lists solely in-frame clones and lacks some. This sample has 100,000 to 150,000 clones, with around 82% found just once. This TCR was recovered from a man aged 35-49 years in good health and CMV-seronegative. The specimen was PBMCs.

This chain's CDR3 is CASSPPRQGPHTYTQYF. Here the CDR3 DNA reads TGTGCCAGCAGTCCGCCCCGGCAGGGCCCCCACACATATACGCAGTATTTT. The V and J genes are TRBV27 and TRBJ2-3; perhaps TRBD1 as D (5 bases). The CDR3 contains 17 residues. Germline assignment: CDR1 MNHEY and CDR2 SMNVEV (reference sequence).